The rows below give T cell receptor beta chains drawn from one sample of a study of vaccination effects on CD4 cells after COVID-19. Here immunoSEQ multiplex PCR was the method, and the copy in TCRdb shows in-frame clones only, minus some. Of tens of thousands of clones in the sample, 60% to 80% were seen once. These receptors' targets are unknown. This sample comprised CD4+ T cells from PBMCs cultured with HCoV-OC43 spike peptides, obtained before COVID-19 vaccination. These receptors were taken from a human donor who received a COVID-19 vaccine. Each CDR3 is given without its conserved first and last residue.

v_gene: TRBV5-1
j_gene: TRBJ1-3
CDR3aa: ASSLDGGSGNTIY

v_gene: TRBV6-1
j_gene: TRBJ2-5
CDR3aa: ASSEARGVRETQY

v_gene: TRBV6-5
j_gene: TRBJ1-1
CDR3aa: ASSYSNRGHTEAF

v_gene: TRBV5-1
j_gene: TRBJ1-3
CDR3aa: ASSEGGSTGNTIY

v_gene: TRBV7-6
j_gene: TRBJ2-3
CDR3aa: ASSPMGGLSTDTQY

v_gene: TRBV5-1
j_gene: TRBJ2-1
CDR3aa: ASSIATSANEQF

v_gene: TRBV6-5
j_gene: TRBJ1-6
CDR3aa: ASSYEGRDNSPLH

v_gene: TRBV5-1
j_gene: TRBJ2-5
CDR3aa: ASSLGFETQY

v_gene: TRBV3-1/TRBV3-2
j_gene: TRBJ1-3
CDR3aa: ASSQAVIRNTIY

v_gene: TRBV10-2
j_gene: TRBJ2-2
CDR3aa: ASSREFTGELF

v_gene: TRBV5-1
j_gene: TRBJ2-3
CDR3aa: ASGLAGGVTDTQY

v_gene: TRBV4-2
j_gene: TRBJ2-2
CDR3aa: ASSQVRGGQNTGELF

v_gene: TRBV6-6
j_gene: TRBJ2-5
CDR3aa: ASSFSGGVETQY

v_gene: TRBV7-2
j_gene: TRBJ1-2
CDR3aa: ASSFRTENYGYT

v_gene: TRBV11-2
j_gene: TRBJ1-4
CDR3aa: ASSLISGRHNEKLF

v_gene: TRBV25-1
j_gene: TRBJ1-2
CDR3aa: ASSEGFVGYT

v_gene: TRBV19
j_gene: TRBJ1-2
CDR3aa: ASSTNSYGYT